This T cell receptor beta chain came from a study of OX40 agonist ivuxolimab in advanced cancers. Overall study: In this trial design, patients received ivuxolimab intravenously at 0.01 to 10 mg/kg every 2 weeks. Partial responses were recorded for three patients, including one with hepatocellular carcinoma and two with cutaneous melanoma. General study findings and limits: More expanded clones were found, on average, in CD8+ than in CD4+ T cells. At 0.1 to 3.0 mg/kg, CD4+ and CD8+ blood T cells expanded clonally by week 6.

A remark on this clone: The antigen is unknown.

Germline lookup yields CDR1 MGHRA and CDR2 YSYEKL. The V and J ends lost 0 bases and 6 bases, in that order; junction bases with no gene match: 8. CDR3 length equals 16 residues. Repertoires were generated with immunoSEQ multiplex PCR, while TCRdb's copy carries only in-frame clones and drops some. This sample has 60,000 or so clones; 84% occur once, and the top ten carry approximately 4.2%. The TCR sequence derives from an adult with an advanced solid tumor such as melanoma, head and neck, liver or kidney cancer. The sequenced sample was CD4+ or CD8+ T cells sorted from blood, obtained in a trial of the OX40 agonist ivuxolimab. This rearrangement joins TRBV4-1 to TRBJ2-7, with 10 bases matching TRBD2. CDR3 DNA sequence: TGCGCCAGCAGCCAAGATGGAGCTAGCGGGAGCAGCGAGCAGTACTTC. Residues: CASSQDGASGSSEQYF.